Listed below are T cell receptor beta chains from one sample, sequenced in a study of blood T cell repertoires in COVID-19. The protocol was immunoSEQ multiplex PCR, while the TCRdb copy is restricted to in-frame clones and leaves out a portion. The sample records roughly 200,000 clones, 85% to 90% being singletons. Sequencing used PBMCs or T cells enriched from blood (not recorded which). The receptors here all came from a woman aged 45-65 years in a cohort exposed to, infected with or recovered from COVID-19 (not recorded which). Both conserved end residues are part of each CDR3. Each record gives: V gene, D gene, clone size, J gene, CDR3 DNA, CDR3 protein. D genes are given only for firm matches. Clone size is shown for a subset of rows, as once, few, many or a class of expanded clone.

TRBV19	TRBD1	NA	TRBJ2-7	TGTGCCAGTAGAACCAGCAACAGGGGGCGCGGCGACGAGCAGTACTTC	CASRTSNRGRGDEQYF
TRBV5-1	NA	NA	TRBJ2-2	TGCGCCAGCAGCTTAACACAGGGCTCGAGGGAGCTGTTTTTT	CASSLTQGSRELFF
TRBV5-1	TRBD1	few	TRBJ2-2	TGCGCCAGCAGCTTGGCCGGGACAGGGGGCACCGGGGAGCTGTTTTTT	CASSLAGTGGTGELFF
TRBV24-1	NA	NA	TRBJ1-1	TGTGCCACCAGTGACGCCAGGGGTGGGGACACTGAAGCTTTCTTT	CATSDARGGDTEAFF
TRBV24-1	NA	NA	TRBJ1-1	TGTGCCACCAGTGATTCGGATTGGGGGAGGCGGACTGAAGCTTTCTTT	CATSDSDWGRRTEAFF
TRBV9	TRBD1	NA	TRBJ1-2	TGTGCCAGCAGCACAACCCGGACGGGACAGCGCTATGGCTACACCTTC	CASSTTRTGQRYGYTF
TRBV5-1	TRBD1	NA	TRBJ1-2	TGCGCCAGCAGCTTGGGACAGGGAGACTATGGCTACACCTTC	CASSLGQGDYGYTF
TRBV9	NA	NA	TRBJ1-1	TGTGCCAGCAGCGGAATGAAGGAGGGTAACACTGAAGCTTTCTTT	CASSGMKEGNTEAFF
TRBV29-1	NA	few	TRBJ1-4	TGCAGCGTTGAAGATACAGGTTTCGGAAAACTGTTTTTT	CSVEDTGFGKLFF
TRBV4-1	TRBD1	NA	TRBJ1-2	TGCGCCAGCAGCCAAGCCGGACAGGGCCTTAACTATGGCTACACCTTC	CASSQAGQGLNYGYTF
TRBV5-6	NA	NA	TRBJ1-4	TGTGCCAGCAGCTTGGCAGGGGTGGATGAAAAACTGTTTTTT	CASSLAGVDEKLFF
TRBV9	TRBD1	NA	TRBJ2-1	TGTGCCAGCAGCGTAGTGGTCGGGACAGGGTCCAATGAGCAGTTCTTC	CASSVVVGTGSNEQFF
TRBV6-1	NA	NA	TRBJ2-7	TGTGCCAGCAGTGAAGGCCCAGGGGCTAATGAGCAGTACTTC	CASSEGPGANEQYF
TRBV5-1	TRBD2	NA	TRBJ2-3	TGCGCCAGCACCGAGCGGGGGGCATACACAGATACGCAGTATTTT	CASTERGAYTDTQYF
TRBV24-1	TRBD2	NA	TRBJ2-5	TGTGCCACCGCGGGGGTAGGGGAGACCCAGTACTTC	CATAGVGETQYF
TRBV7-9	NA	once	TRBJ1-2	TGTGCCAGCAGCTCTCCGGGGTCCCTTTTTTATGGCTACACCTTC	CASSSPGSLFYGYTF
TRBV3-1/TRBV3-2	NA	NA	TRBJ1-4	TGTGCCAGCAGCTGTACGGATAGGAGGAGGGAAGGGGAAAAACTGTTTTTT	CASSCTDRRREGEKLFF
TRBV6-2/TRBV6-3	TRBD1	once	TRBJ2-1	TGTGCCAGCAGTTCGACAGGGGAGAATGAGCAGTTCTTC	CASSSTGENEQFF
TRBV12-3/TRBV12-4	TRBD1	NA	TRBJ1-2	TGTGCCAGCAGTTTACGGACAGGGGATGGCTACACCTTC	CASSLRTGDGYTF
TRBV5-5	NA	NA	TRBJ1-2	TGTGCCAGCAGCTTGCAATCTGGAGCTAACTATGGCTACACCTTC	CASSLQSGANYGYTF
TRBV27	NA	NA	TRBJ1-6	TGTGCCAGCAGTCCACCAGGCGCTTATAATTCACCCCTCCACTTT	CASSPPGAYNSPLHF
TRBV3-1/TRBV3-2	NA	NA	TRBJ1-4	TGTGCCAGCAGCCAAAGTGGAGGGTCTAATGAAAAACTGTTTTTT	CASSQSGGSNEKLFF
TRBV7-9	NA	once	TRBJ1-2	TGTGCCAGCAGTCTGAGGGGAGGGCAATATGGCTACACCTTC	CASSLRGGQYGYTF
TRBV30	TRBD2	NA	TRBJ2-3	TGTGCCTGGAGAGAACTCGGGGGGGCAGGCACAGATACGCAGTATTTT	CAWRELGGAGTDTQYF
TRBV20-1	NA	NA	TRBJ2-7	TGCAGTGCTAGTTACCGGGGTAGCTCCTACGAGCAGTACTTC	CSASYRGSSYEQYF
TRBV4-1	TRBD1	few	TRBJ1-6	TGCGCCAGCAGCCAAGGGGGGACAGGCATGAATTCACCCCTCCACTTT	CASSQGGTGMNSPLHF
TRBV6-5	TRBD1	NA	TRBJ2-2	TGTGCCAGCCTTCCGGGACAGGGGAACACCGGGGAGCTGTTTTTT	CASLPGQGNTGELFF
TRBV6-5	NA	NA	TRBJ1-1	TGTGCCAGCAGTTACTCTTCGATGGGGGGCACTGAAGCTTTCTTT	CASSYSSMGGTEAFF
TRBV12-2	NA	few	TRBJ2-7	TGTGCAAGTCGCTTCGGGTTAACGCTTCAGTTGCTTAGACAGCTACATACCTACGAGCAGTACTTC	CASRFGLTLQLLRQLHTYEQYF
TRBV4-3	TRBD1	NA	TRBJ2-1	TGCGCCAGCAGCCTGGGACAGGGGGTACATGAGCAGTTCTTC	CASSLGQGVHEQFF
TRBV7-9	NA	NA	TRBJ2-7	TGTGCCAGCAGCAGGGGAGAGGGCTACGAGCAGTACTTC	CASSRGEGYEQYF
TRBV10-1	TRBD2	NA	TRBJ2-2	TGCGCCAGCAGTGTAAGCGGGGGCGACACCGGGGAGCTGTTTTTT	CASSVSGGDTGELFF
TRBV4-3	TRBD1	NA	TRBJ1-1	TGCGCCAGCAGCCAAGACGGGGCAGGGGGAAACACTGAAGCTTTCTTT	CASSQDGAGGNTEAFF
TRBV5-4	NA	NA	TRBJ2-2	TGTGCCAGCAGCTCCTCGCCCGGTAGCGGGAACACCGGGGAGCTGTTTTTT	CASSSSPGSGNTGELFF
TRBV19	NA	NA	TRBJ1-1	TGTGCCAGTAAAAACGGGGTATTGGGCACTGAAGCTTTCTTT	CASKNGVLGTEAFF
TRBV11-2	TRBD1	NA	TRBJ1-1	TGTGCCAGCAGCTTGCAGGGGGGAACTGAAGCTTTCTTT	CASSLQGGTEAFF
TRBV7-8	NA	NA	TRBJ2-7	TGTGCCAGCAGCCCGCGGGGCGGGACGGACTCCTACGAGCAGTACTTC	CASSPRGGTDSYEQYF
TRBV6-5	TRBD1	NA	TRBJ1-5	TGTGCCAGCAGTTACACCACAGGGGGCGATCAGCCCCAGCATTTT	CASSYTTGGDQPQHF
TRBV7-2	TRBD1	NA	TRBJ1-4	TGTGCCAGCAGCTTAGCTCGGGGACAGGGGACTAATGAAAAACTGTTTTTT	CASSLARGQGTNEKLFF
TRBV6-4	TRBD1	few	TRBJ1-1	TGTGCCAGCAGTGACGACGAGGAGACAGGGATCGCTTTCTTT	CASSDDEETGIAFF
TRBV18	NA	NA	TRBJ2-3	TGTGCCAGCTCACCACGCGCAGATACGCAGTATTTT	CASSPRADTQYF
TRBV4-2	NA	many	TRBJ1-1	TGTGCCAGCAGCCAAGTTGATCAGGGTTTTTTTTTGAACACTGAAGCTTTCTTT	CASSQVDQGFFLNTEAFF
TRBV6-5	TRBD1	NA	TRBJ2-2	TGTGCCAGCAGTTACTCAAGGACAGGGAACACCGGGGAGCTGTTTTTT	CASSYSRTGNTGELFF
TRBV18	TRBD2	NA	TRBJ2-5	TGTGCCAGCTCACCTCTGGTAGGGGACTACCATGAGACCCAGTACTTC	CASSPLVGDYHETQYF
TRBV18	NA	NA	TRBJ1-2	TGTGCCAGCTCACCAGGGGGGATGGCTGACTATGGCTACACCTTC	CASSPGGMADYGYTF
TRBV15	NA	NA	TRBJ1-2	TGTGCCACCAGCGCCTGGACAGCCCTCGGAGGTGGCTACACCTTC	CATSAWTALGGGYTF
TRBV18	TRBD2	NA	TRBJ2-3	TGTGCCAGCTCACCGCCAGCGGGACGGTTCACAGATACGCAGTATTTT	CASSPPAGRFTDTQYF
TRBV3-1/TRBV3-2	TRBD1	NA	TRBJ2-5	TGTGCCAGCAGCCAATATCAACAGGGGTCACAAGAGACCCAGTACTTC	CASSQYQQGSQETQYF
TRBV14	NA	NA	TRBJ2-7	TGTGCCTCCGCTCGGGTCAGCTCCTACGAGCAGTACTTC	CASARVSSYEQYF
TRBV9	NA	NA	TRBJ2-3	TGTGCCAGCAGCGTCGGAGTCTCCACAGATACGCAGTATTTT	CASSVGVSTDTQYF
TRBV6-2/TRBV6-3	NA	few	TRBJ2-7	TGTGCCAGCAGTTACAGCAGGGTTTCGTCCTCCTACGAGCAGTACTTC	CASSYSRVSSSYEQYF
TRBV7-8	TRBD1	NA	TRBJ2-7	TGTGCCAGCAGCATCCGGGACAGGGGTTCCGAGCAGTACTTC	CASSIRDRGSEQYF
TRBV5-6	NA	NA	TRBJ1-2	TGTGCCAGCAGCTTGGTGACTCAGGGTAATGGCTACACCTTC	CASSLVTQGNGYTF
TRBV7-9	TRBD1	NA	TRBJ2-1	TGTGCCAGCAGCCCCCCTCCCTCGGGACAGGGTGGTGATGAGCAGTTCTTC	CASSPPPSGQGGDEQFF
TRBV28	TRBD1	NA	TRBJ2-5	TGTGCCAGCACCGAAGGGGGGCCAGGGGGCAGGGAGACCCAGTACTTC	CASTEGGPGGRETQYF
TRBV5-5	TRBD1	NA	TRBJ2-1	TGTGCCAGCAGCTTGGCTTCCCAGGGGGCAACCTACAATGAGCAGTTCTTC	CASSLASQGATYNEQFF
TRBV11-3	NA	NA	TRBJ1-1	TGTGCCAGCAGCGAAGACATCAACACTGAAGCTTTCTTT	CASSEDINTEAFF
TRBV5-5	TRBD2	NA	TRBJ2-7	TGTGCCAGCAGCTTTCAGGCGGGGACTAACGAGCAGTACTTC	CASSFQAGTNEQYF
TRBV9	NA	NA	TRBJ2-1	TGTGCCAGCAGCGTAGGCGGGGTTAGCTCCTACAATGAGCAGTTCTTC	CASSVGGVSSYNEQFF